This TCR beta chain originates from a study of blood T cells in healthy people across ages (dated by TCRdb to the mid-2010s). As for the study more broadly: In model experiments, roughly one uniquely barcoded TCR beta cDNA molecule per two T cells was captured by template switching. To track age-related changes in TCR beta repertoire diversity, the study relied on deep sequencing normalized with unique cDNA molecular identifiers. Four age groups were formed from the donors: young (average around 15 years), middle-aged (roughly 38), aged (roughly 56) and long-lived (less than 85). For two donors (one aged 18 to 29 and one aged 80 or older), the study analyzed two additional independent replicas of 1 million unique cDNA reads from the same blood draw. To avoid experimental bias, donors of different ages were distributed randomly across sequencing lanes. Study-wide findings and limitations: There was a strong correlation between observed TCR beta diversity and the percentage of naive T cells measured by flow cytometry. Because the CMV infection status of the donors was unknown, age-related changes in expanded clonotypes may potentially have been confounded. As age increased, observed TCR beta diversity per million T cells dropped in a roughly linear way, and a significant reduction was already evident by age about 40. The long-lived group showed more naive CD4+ T cells, fewer expanded clones and increased TCR diversity than the aged group, suggesting age selection. Estimates of total diversity from one million sequenced T cells were regarded as lower bounds and underestimates. Because profiling used bulk unsorted PBMCs, naive and antigen-experienced compartments could not be compared conclusively.

Donors were under 40 systemically healthy Caucasian individuals from Russia aged roughly 6 to 90 years. Ten milliliters of peripheral blood were drawn from each donor into EDTA-treated Vacutainer tubes. Ficoll-Paque density-gradient centrifugation was used to isolate PBMCs, with at least 6 million per sample. Trizol reagent was used to extract total RNA from the PBMCs, yielding at least 6 micrograms per sample. For every donor, flow cytometry on a PBMC aliquot measured the percentage of naive CD45RAhigh/CD27high T cells. Trimming takes 4 bases from V and 4 bases from J, and the germline ends sit 13 bases apart. There are 14 amino acids in the CDR3, from cysteine to phenylalanine inclusive. Of the read, only the CDR3 DNA is kept; its 42 bases are in frame from base 1. The library was generated by 5' RACE. These reads were obtained on an Illumina HiSeq 2500. The second PCR ran for about 6 to 11 cycles and used a J-beta primer mix along with a sample-barcoded 5' primer. A unique molecular identifier was introduced onto each TCR beta cDNA molecule by a template-switch 5' adaptor carrying 12 random nucleotides. Each sample yielded at least 2.5 million CDR3-containing paired-end reads. The Mint cDNA synthesis kit, primed by a TRBC-specific oligonucleotide, was used to synthesize first-strand cDNA from all RNA. Following uracil-DNA glycosylase treatment, all cDNA underwent a first 18-cycle PCR with the universal primers M1SS and BC2_uni_R. As for the original processing: Each sample was normalized by randomly selecting 1 million high-quality reads, each carrying a distinct molecular identifier. Instead of being binned into consensus sequences, reads with shared molecular identifiers were discarded. MiTCR, with a Q25 quality threshold and the strictest error-elimination algorithm, was used for CDR3 identification, clonotype clustering and error correction. A nonparametric unseen species model with Euler transformation was used to estimate lower-bound total TCR beta diversity. TCRdb took the public reads, trimmed them with fastp at Q25, ran MiXCR for clone calling and kept in-frame beta chains. All rows with the same CDR3 protein become a single entry with the most common DNA and genes. The V and J calls reflect TCRdb's pipeline rather than the authors' work. This sample gives fewer than 950,000 distinct CDR3 sequences in total; about 37% of them show up just once. The ten largest account for around 13% of the sample.

This clonotype was picked up many times. Its specific antigen is unknown. Base-call qualities are not available, and no considerably larger clone is one nucleotide away. The sample consisted of blood. The sequence joins TRBV12-3 or TRBV12-4 to TRBJ1-1; a weak D assignment points to TRBD1 (5 bases agree). This TCR came from a man aged 18 to 35 in good health. Read as DNA, the sequence is TGTGCCAGCAGTTCCAGGGTGGGGGGCACTGAAGCTTTCTTT. This is translated as CASSSRVGGTEAFF.